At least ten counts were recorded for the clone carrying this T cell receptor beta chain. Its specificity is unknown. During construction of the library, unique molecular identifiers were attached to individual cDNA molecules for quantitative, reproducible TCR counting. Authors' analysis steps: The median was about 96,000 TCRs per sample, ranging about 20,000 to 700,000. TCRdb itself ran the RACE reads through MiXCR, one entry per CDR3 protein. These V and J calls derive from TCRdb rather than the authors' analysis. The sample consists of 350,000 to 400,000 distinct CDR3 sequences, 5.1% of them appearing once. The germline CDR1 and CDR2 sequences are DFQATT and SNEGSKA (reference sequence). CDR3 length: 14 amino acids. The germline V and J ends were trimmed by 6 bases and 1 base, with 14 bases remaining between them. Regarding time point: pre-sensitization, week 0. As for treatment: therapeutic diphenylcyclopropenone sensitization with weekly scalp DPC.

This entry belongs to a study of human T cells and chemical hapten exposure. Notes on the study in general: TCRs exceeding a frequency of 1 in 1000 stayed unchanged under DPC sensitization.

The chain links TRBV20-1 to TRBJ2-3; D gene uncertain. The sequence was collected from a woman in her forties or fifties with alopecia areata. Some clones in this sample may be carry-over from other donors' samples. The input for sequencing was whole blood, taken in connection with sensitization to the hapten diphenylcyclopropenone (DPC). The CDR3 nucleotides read TGCAGTGCCTCACTTGGGTTACGCACAGATACGCAGTATTTT. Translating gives CSASLGLRTDTQYF.